This is a list of T cell receptor beta chains from one sample in a study of cytomegalovirus exposure and HLA in healthy donors. The data were produced by immunoSEQ multiplex PCR, yet TCRdb's version contains in-frame clones alone and is incomplete. The repertoire holds about 130,000 clones, with roughly 89% as singletons. The sample comprised PBMCs. These receptors were collected from a woman aged 25-40 years in good health and CMV-seronegative. CDR3s include the opening cysteine and the closing phenylalanine or tryptophan. A D gene is named only where the DNA matches it firmly.

j_call d_call v_call cdr3_aa cdr3_nt
TRBJ2-7 TRBD1 TRBV7-9 CSSTPTGDEQYF TGTTCCAGCACCCCGACAGGGGACGAGCAGTACTTC
TRBJ2-7 . TRBV6-1 CASGFLLAREQYF TGTGCCAGCGGATTTCTACTAGCCCGTGAGCAGTACTTC
TRBJ2-1 . TRBV4-3 CASSQDNSGASYNEQFF TGCGCCAGCAGCCAAGATAATTCGGGAGCCTCCTACAATGAGCAGTTCTTC
TRBJ2-5 TRBD2 TRBV30 CAWSVAAGGGWVETQYF TGTGCCTGGAGTGTAGCAGCGGGCGGGGGTTGGGTAGAGACCCAGTACTTC
TRBJ1-1 . TRBV7-8 CASRVGQSNTEAFF TGTGCCAGCAGAGTTGGACAATCAAACACTGAAGCTTTCTTT
TRBJ2-7 . TRBV7-3 CASSLQRLRETGIREQFCEQYF TGTGCCAGCAGCTTACAGAGGCTCCGCGAGACCGGGATAAGGGAGCAGTTCTGCGAGCAGTACTTC
TRBJ2-5 TRBD2 TRBV7-8 CASTLSTSGGQETQYF TGTGCCAGCACCTTGTCGACCAGCGGGGGGCAAGAGACCCAGTACTTC
TRBJ2-7 . TRBV11-2 CASSSPGDEQYF TGTGCCAGCAGCTCCCCAGGGGACGAGCAGTACTTC
TRBJ2-7 . TRBV4-3 CASSQDWALTGGSYEQYF TGCGCCAGCAGCCAAGATTGGGCCTTGACAGGTGGCTCCTACGAGCAGTACTTC
TRBJ1-1 TRBD1 TRBV28 CASSDRGLRSRLNTEAFF TGTGCCAGCAGTGACAGGGGACTACGGTCGCGGCTGAACACTGAAGCTTTCTTT
TRBJ2-7 . TRBV19 CASMGSTYEQYF TGTGCCAGTATGGGCAGTACCTACGAGCAGTACTTC
TRBJ2-2 . TRBV9 CASSTPNTGELFF TGTGCCAGCAGCACACCGAACACCGGGGAGCTGTTTTTT
TRBJ2-3 TRBD2 TRBV5-1 CASSLLLAGAKSDTQYF TGCGCCAGCAGCTTGTTGTTAGCGGGGGCGAAGTCAGATACGCAGTATTTT